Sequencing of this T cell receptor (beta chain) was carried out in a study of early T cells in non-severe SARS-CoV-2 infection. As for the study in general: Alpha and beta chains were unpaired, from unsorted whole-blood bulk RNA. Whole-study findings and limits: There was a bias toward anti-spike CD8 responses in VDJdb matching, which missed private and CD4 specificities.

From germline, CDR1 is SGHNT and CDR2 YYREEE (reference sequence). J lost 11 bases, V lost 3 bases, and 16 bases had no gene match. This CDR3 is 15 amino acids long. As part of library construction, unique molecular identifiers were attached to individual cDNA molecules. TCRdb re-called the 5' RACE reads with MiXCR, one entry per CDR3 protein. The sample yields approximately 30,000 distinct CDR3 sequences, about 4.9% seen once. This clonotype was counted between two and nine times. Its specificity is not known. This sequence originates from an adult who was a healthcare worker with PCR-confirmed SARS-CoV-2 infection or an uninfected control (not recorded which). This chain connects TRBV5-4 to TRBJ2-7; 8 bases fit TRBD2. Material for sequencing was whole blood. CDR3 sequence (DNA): TGTGCCAGCAGCTCAGGACTAGCCGTACCTGGCCGGGAGTACTTC. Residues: CASSSGLAVPGREYF. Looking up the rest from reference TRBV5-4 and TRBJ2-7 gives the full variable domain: ETGVTQSPTHLIKTRGQQVTLRCSSQSGHNTVSWYQQALGQGPQFIFQYYREEENGRGNFPPRFSGLQFPNYSSELNVNALELDDSALYLCASSSGLAVPGREYFGPGTRLTVT.